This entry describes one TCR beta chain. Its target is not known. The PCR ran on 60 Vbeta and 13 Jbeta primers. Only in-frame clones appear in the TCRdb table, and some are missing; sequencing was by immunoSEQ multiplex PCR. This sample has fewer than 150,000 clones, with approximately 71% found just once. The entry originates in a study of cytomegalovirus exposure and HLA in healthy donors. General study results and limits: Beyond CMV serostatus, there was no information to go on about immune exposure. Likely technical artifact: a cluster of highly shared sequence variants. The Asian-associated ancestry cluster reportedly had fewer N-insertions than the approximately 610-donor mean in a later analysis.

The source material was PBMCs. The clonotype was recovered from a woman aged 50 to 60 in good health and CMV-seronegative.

The CDR3 sequence: CASSLLTAMNTEAFF. In DNA form, the CDR3 reads TGTGCCAGCAGCCTTTTGACAGCTATGAACACTGAAGCTTTCTTT. J is TRBJ1-1 and V is TRBV7-8; D might be TRBD1 (5 bases). Germline lookup yields CDR1 SGHVS and CDR2 FQNEAQ. V lost 5 bases to trimming and J lost 0 bases, with 13 bases between them. CDR3 size: 15 residues.